This TCR beta chain came from a study of blood T cell repertoires in COVID-19. The CDR3 has 13 residues. After removal of 6 bases from V and 8 bases from J, the junction contained 6 bases not matched to a gene. CDR1 is SNHLY, CDR2 FYNNEI, per germline. Source study methods: It was from reference gene primer amplification that nucleated cell counts were estimated. Repertoires were generated with immunoSEQ multiplex PCR, while TCRdb's copy carries only in-frame clones and drops some. Clonal size and the V and J genes are those of that table, whereas D and trimming came from the DNA. Of more than 95,000 clones in the sample, around 74% were seen once.

This chain joins TRBV2 and TRBJ1-1, with 10 bases identical to TRBD1. Sample: peripheral blood. This TCR came from a man between 60 and 75 years old with acute or convalescent COVID-19. CDR3 in amino acids: CASRATGGGEAFF. DNA for the CDR3: TGTGCCAGCAGGGCGACAGGGGGCGGAGAAGCTTTCTTT.